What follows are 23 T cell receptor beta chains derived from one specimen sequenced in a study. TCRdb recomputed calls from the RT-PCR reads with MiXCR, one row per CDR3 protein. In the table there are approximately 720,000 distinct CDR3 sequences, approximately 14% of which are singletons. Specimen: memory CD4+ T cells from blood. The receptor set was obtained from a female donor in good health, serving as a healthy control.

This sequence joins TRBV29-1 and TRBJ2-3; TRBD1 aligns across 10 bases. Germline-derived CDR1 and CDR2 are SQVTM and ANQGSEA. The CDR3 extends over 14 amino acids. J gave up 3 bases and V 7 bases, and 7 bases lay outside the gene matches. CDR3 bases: TGCAGCGAGCACGACAGGGGGCGAACAGATACGCAGTATTTT. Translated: CSEHDRGRTDTQYF.

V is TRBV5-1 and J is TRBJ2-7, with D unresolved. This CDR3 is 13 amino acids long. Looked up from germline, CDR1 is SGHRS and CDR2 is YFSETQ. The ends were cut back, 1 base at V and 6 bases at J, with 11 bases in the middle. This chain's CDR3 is CASSLFGRGEQYF. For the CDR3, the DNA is TGCGCCAGCAGCTTGTTTGGGCGCGGCGAGCAGTACTTC.

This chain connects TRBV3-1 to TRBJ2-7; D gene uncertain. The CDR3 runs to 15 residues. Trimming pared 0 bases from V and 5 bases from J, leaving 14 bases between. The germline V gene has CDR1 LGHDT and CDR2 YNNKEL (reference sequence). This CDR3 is CASSQDLQSPDEQYF. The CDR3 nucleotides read TGTGCCAGCAGCCAAGATTTGCAGTCCCCGGACGAGCAGTACTTC.

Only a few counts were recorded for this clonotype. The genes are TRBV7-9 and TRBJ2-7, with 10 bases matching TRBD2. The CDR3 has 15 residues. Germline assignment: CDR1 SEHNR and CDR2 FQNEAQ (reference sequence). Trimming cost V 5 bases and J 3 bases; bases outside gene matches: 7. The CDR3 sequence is CASSPTSGTFYEQYF. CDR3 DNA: TGTGCCAGCAGCCCAACTAGCGGGACTTTCTACGAGCAGTACTTC.

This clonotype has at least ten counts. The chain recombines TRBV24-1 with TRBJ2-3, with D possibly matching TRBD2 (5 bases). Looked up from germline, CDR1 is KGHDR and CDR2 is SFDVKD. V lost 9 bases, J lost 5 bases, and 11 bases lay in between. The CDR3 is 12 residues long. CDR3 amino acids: CATRSEGDTQYF. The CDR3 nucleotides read TGTGCCACCCGGAGTGAGGGAGATACGCAGTATTTT.

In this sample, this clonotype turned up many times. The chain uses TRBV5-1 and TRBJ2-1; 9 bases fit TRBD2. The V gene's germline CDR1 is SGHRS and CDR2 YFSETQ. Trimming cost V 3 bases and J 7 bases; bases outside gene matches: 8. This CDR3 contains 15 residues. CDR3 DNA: TGCGCCAGCAGCTACGTAGCGGGAGAAGGGAATGAGCAGTTCTTC. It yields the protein CASSYVAGEGNEQFF.

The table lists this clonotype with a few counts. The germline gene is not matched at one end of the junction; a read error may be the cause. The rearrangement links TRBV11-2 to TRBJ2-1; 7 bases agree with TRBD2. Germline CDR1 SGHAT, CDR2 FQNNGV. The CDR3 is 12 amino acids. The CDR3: CASSLGVSGVSF. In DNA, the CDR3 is TGTGCCAGCAGCTTAGGTGTGAGCGGGGTAAGCTTC.

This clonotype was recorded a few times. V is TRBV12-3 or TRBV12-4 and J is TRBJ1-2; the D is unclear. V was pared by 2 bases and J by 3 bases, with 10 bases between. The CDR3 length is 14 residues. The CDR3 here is CASSLRGYDYGYTF. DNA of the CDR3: TGTGCCAGCAGTTTACGGGGTTACGACTATGGCTACACCTTC.

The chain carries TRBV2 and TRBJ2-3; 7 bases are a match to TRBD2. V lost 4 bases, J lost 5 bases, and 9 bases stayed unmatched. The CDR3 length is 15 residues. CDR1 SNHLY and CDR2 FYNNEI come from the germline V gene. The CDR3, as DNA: TGTGCCAGCAGTGCCAGCGGGATTCGTAAAGATACGCAGTATTTT. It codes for CASSASGIRKDTQYF.

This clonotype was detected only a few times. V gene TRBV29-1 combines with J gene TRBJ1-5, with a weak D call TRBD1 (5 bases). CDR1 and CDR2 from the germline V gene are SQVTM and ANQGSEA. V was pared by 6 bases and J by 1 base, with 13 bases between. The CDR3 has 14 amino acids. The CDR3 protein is CSVAMEGSNQPQHF. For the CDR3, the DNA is TGCAGCGTCGCAATGGAGGGGAGCAATCAGCCCCAGCATTTT.

This chain's CDR3 is CASSPGTAGETQYF. In DNA form, the CDR3 reads TGTGCCAGCAGTCCCGGGACAGCGGGGGAGACCCAGTACTTC. The gene calls are TRBV6-5 and TRBJ2-5; possibly TRBD1 or TRBD2 for D (7 bases each). Germline CDR1 is MNHEY and CDR2 is SVGAGI. This CDR3 has 14 residues. V was pared by 5 bases and J by 5 bases, with 15 bases between.

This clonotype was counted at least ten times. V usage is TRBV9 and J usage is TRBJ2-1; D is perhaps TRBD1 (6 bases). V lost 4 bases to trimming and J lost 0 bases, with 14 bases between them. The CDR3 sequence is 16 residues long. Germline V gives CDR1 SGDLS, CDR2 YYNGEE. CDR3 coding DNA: TGTGCCAGCAGCCCCTTGGCGGACAGCTCCTACAATGAGCAGTTCTTC. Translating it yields CASSPLADSSYNEQFF.

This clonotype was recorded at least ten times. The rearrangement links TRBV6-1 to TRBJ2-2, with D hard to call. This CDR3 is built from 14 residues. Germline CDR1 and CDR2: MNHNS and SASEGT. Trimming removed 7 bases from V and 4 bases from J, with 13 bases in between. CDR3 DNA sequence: TGTGCCAGCAACATCCCCAGCCCCACCGGGGAGCTGTTTTTT. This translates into CASNIPSPTGELFF.

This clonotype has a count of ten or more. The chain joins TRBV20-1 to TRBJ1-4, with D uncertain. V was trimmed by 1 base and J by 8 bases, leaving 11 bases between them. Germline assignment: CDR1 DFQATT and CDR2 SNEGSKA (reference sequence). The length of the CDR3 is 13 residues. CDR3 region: CSARGVDLEKLFF. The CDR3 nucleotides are TGCAGTGCTAGAGGAGTAGACTTAGAAAAACTGTTTTTT.

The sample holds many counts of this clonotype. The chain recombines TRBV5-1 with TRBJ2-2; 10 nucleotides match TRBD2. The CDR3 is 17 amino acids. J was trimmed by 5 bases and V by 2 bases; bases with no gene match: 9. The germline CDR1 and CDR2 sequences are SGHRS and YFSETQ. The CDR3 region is CASSLRSSSGSTGELFF. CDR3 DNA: TGCGCCAGCAGCTTACGTAGCTCTAGCGGGAGTACCGGGGAGCTGTTTTTT.

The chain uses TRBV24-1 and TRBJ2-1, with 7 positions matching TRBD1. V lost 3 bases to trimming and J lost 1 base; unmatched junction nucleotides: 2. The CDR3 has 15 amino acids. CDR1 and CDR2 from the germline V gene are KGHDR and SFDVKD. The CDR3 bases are TGTGCCACCAGTGATATCAGGGGGTCCTACAATGAGCAGTTCTTC. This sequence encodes CATSDIRGSYNEQFF.

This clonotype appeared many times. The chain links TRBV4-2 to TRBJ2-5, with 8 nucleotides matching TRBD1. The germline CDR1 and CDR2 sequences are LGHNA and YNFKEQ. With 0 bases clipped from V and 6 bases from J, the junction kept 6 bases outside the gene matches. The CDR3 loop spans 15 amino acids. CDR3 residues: CASSQDWTGPKTQYF. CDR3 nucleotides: TGTGCCAGCAGCCAAGATTGGACAGGGCCGAAGACCCAGTACTTC.

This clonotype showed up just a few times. The CDR3 is CSARVLSGRYNEQFF. The CDR3 DNA reads TGCAGTGCTAGAGTTTTGAGCGGGAGATACAATGAGCAGTTCTTC. V gene TRBV20-1 combines with J gene TRBJ2-1; 8 bases are shared with TRBD2. Germline values: CDR1 DFQATT, CDR2 SNEGSKA (reference sequence). CDR3 length equals 15 residues. The junction had 6 bases not matched to a gene; V was cut back by 1 base and J by 4 bases.

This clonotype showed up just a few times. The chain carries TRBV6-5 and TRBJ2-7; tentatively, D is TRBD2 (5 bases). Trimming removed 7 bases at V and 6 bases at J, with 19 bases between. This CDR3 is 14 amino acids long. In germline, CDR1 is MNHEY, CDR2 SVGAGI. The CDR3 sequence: CASTGGRSPTEQYF. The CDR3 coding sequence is TGTGCCAGCACCGGAGGACGGTCCCCTACCGAGCAGTACTTC.

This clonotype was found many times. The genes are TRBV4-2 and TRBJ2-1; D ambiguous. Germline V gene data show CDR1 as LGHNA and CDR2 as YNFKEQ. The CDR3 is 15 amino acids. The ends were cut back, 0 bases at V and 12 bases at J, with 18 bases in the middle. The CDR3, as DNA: TGTGCCAGCAGCCAAGAGCAGGCGTCTGCCGTTCGGCAGTTCTTC. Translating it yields CASSQEQASAVRQFF.

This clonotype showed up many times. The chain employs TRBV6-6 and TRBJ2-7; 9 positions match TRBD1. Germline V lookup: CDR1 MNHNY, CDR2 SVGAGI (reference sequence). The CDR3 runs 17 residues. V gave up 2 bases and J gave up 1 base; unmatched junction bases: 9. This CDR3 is CASSYPSTGGFSYEQYF. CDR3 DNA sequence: TGTGCCAGCAGTTACCCCTCAACAGGGGGCTTTTCCTACGAGCAGTACTTC.

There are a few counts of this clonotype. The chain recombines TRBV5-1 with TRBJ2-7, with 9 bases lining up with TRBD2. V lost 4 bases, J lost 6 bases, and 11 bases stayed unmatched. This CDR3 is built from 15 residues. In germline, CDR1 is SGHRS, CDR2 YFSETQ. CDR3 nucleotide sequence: TGCGCCAGCAGCCCACCCTTAGCGGGAGAGGGCGAGCAGTACTTC. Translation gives CASSPPLAGEGEQYF.

CDR3 sequence: CASRHDREEAFF. CDR3 sequence (DNA): TGTGCCAGCAGGCACGACAGGGAAGAGGCTTTCTTT. This rearrangement joins TRBV5-4 to TRBJ1-1; 7 nucleotides align to TRBD1. V lost 5 bases and J lost 11; bases outside the gene matches: 9. This CDR3 is 12 amino acids long. From germline, CDR1 is SGHNT and CDR2 YYREEE (reference sequence).